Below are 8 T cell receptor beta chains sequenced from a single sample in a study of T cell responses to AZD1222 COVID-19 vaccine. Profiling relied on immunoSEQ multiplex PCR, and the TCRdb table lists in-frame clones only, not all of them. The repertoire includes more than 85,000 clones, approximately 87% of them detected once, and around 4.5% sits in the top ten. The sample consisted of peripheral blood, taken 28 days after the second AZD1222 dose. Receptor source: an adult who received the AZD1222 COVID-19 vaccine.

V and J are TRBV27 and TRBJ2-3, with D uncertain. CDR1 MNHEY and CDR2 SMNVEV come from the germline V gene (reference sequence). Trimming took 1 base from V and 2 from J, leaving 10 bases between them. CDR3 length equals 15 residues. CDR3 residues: CASSLFQTNTDTQYF. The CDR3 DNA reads TGTGCCAGCAGTTTATTTCAAACTAACACAGATACGCAGTATTTT.

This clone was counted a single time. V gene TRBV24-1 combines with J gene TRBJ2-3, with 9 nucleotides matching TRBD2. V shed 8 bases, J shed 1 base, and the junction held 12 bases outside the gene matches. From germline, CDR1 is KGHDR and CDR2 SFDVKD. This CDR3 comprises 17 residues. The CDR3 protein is CATTQAGGPTRTDTQYF. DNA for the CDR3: TGTGCCACCACACAAGCGGGGGGCCCCACTCGCACAGATACGCAGTATTTT.

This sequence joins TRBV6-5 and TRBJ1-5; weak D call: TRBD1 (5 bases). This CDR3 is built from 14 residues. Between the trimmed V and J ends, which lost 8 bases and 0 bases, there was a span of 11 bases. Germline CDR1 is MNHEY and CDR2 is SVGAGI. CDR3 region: CASQGLISNQPQHF. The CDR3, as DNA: TGTGCCAGCCAGGGACTGATTAGCAATCAGCCCCAGCATTTT.

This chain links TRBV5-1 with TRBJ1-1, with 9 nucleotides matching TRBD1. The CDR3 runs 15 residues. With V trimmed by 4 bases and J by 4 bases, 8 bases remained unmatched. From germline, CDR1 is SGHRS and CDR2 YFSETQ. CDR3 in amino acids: CASSPEGQGRTEAFF. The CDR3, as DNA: TGCGCCAGCAGCCCCGAGGGACAGGGACGCACTGAAGCTTTCTTT. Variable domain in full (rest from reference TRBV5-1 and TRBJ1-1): KAGVTQTPRYLIKTRGQQVTLSCSPISGHRSVSWYQQTPGQGLQFLFEYFSETQRNKGNFPGRFSGRQFSNSRSEMNVSTLELGDSALYLCASSPEGQGRTEAFFGQGTRLTVV.

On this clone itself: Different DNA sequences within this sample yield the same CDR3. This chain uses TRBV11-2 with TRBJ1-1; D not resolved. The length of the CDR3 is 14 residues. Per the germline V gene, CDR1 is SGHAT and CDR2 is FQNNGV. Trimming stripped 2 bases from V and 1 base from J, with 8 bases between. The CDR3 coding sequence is TGTGCCAGCAGCTTATCGCGGGGGAACACTGAAGCTTTCTTT. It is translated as CASSLSRGNTEAFF.

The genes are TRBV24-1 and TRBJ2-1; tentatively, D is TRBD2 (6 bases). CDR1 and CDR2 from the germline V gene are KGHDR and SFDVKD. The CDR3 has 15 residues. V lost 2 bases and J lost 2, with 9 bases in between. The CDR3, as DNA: TGTGCCACCAGTGATTCGGGACTCACCTACAATGAGCAGTTCTTC. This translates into CATSDSGLTYNEQFF.

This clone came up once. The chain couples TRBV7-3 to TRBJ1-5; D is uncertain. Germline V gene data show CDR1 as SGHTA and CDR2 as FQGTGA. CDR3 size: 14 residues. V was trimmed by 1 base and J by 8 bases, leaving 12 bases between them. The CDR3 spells CASSLNGPPEPQHF. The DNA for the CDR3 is TGTGCCAGCAGCTTAAACGGCCCTCCGGAGCCCCAGCATTTT.

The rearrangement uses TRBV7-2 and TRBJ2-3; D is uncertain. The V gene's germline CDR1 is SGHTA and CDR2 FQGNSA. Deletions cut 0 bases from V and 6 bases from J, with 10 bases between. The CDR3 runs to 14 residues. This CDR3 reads CASSLAPSLDTQYF. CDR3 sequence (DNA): TGTGCCAGCAGCTTAGCCCCGAGTTTGGATACGCAGTATTTT.